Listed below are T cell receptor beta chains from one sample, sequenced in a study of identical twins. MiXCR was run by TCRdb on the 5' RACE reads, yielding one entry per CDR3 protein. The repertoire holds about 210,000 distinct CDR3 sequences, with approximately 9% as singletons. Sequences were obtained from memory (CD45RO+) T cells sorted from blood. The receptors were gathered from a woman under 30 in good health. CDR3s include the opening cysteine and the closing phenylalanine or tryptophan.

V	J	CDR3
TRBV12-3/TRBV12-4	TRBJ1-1	CASSQQVPGTEAFF
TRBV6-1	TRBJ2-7	CASAESGVYEQYF
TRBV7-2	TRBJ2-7	CASSLEGVGGLEQYF
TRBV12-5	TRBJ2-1	CASGLYAGSYNEQFF
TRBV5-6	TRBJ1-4	CASSLTENYEKLFF
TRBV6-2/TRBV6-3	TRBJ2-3	CASSYSGLAALEDTQYF
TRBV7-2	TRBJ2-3	CASSLMYLAGGTDTQYF
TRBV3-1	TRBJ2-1	CASSYSSVLQNSEQFF
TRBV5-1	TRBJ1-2	CASSLAPQSVVSGYTF
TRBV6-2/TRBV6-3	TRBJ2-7	CASSSPGWGYEQYF
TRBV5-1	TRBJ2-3	CASSLVSAGAVGDTQYF
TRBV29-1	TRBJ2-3	CSAGVGLGTQYF
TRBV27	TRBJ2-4	CASSRTGGTLAKNIQYF
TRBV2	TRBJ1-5	CASGPPNQPQHF
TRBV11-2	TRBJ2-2	CASSSQLGGGTGELFF
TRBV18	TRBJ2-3	CASSPAGLAAPTDTQYF
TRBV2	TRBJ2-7	CASTGVYGSGEQYF
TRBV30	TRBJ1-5	CAWNWGNQPQHF
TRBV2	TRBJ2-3	CASSPNLAGGPRLADTQYF
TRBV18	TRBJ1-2	CASSPLPDLGYGYTF
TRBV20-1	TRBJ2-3	CSANEGADTQYF
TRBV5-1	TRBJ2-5	CASSFWTVQETQYF
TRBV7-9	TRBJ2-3	CASSSTRGSTDTQYF
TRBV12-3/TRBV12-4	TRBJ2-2	CASSRDTGELFF
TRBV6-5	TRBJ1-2	CASRGRAQGYTF
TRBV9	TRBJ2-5	CASSVGLAGVETQYF
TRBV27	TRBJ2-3	CASSDRITDTQYF
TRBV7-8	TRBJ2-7	CASSLAARLAVLSYEQYF
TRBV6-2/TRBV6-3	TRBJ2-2	CASTLYGTNTGELFF
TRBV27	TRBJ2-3	CASSLRGQSTDTQYF